This TCR beta chain came from a study of blood T cell repertoires in COVID-19. Study background: COVID-19 samples collected from the United States, Italy and Spain covered acute and convalescent phases.

Authors' data handling: Estimation of nucleated cell counts was performed using reference gene primer amplification. The table came from immunoSEQ multiplex PCR; TCRdb's copy has only in-frame clones and leaves some out. For V, J and clone size, that table is used; D and trimming come from the DNA. The table includes some 150,000 clones, about 80% detected once. The V segment lost 6 bases and the J segment 8 bases; nucleotides outside the gene matches: 7. Looked up from germline, CDR1 is MNHEY and CDR2 is SVGAGI. CDR3 size: 14 residues. This clonotype was obtained from a man between 65 and 85 years old with acute or convalescent COVID-19. Sequencing used peripheral blood. The chain employs TRBV6-5 and TRBJ1-4; 9 nucleotides agree with TRBD1. CDR3 sequence reads: CASSRTGVREKLFF. Written as DNA, the CDR3 is TGTGCCAGCAGCCGGACAGGGGTACGGGAAAAACTGTTTTTT.